The present entry profiles one T cell receptor (beta chain) with its context. The sample originates from a study of T cell changes during pregnancy in multiple sclerosis. Only in-frame clones appear in the TCRdb table, and some are missing; sequencing was by immunoSEQ multiplex PCR. The sample lists about 58,000 clones, about 90% occurring once. This CDR3 has 12 residues. After removal of 4 bases from V and 8 bases from J, the junction contained 3 bases not matched to a gene. The germline gives CDR1 SGHNT, CDR2 YYREEE (reference sequence). The chain uses TRBV5-4 and TRBJ1-1, with 9 bases matching TRBD1. The clonotype originates from a female donor in good health, enrolled as a control in a pregnancy study. Sequencing was performed on CD4+ T cells from peripheral blood mononuclear cells, taken after pregnancy. The CDR3 sequence: CASSLDRGEAFF. In DNA form, the CDR3 reads TGTGCCAGCAGCCTAGACAGGGGGGAAGCTTTCTTT.